Listed below are T cell receptor beta chains from one sample, sequenced in a study of glioma-infiltrating T cells after dendritic cell vaccination. Here immunoSEQ multiplex PCR was the method, and the copy in TCRdb shows in-frame clones only, minus some. The sample contains about 36,000 clones, approximately 84% of which appear only once. Sequenced material: blood, taken before dendritic cell vaccination. These receptors all stem from a human donor with glioblastoma. Both conserved end residues are part of each CDR3. D genes are given only for firm matches. Some rows have no size entry. The others give once, few or many, or a class for an expanded clone.

V	J	size	D	CDR3	DNA
TRBV2	TRBJ1-4	NA	NA	CASSEEGDSEKLFF	TGTGCCAGCAGTGAAGAAGGTGACAGCGAAAAACTGTTTTTT
TRBV4-1	TRBJ1-4	NA	NA	CASSQEMGGEANEKLFF	TGCGCCAGCAGCCAAGAAATGGGTGGGGAGGCTAATGAAAAACTGTTTTTT
TRBV4-3	TRBJ2-7	NA	TRBD2	CASSPKVGLAGRSYEQYF	TGCGCCAGCAGCCCGAAAGTTGGGCTAGCGGGGCGCTCCTACGAGCAGTACTTC
TRBV7-8	TRBJ2-3	NA	TRBD1	CASSPRTGNMDTQYF	TGTGCCAGCAGCCCGAGGACAGGCAATATGGATACGCAGTATTTT
TRBV7-8	TRBJ1-2	few	TRBD1	CASSLATRDRIGYGYTF	TGTGCCAGCAGCTTAGCTACCCGGGACAGAATCGGCTATGGCTACACCTTC
TRBV7-8	TRBJ2-5	NA	TRBD1	CASSLPGGEETQYF	TGTGCCAGCAGCTTACCAGGGGGTGAAGAGACCCAGTACTTC
TRBV7-2	TRBJ1-2	NA	NA	CASSLGGLGYTF	TGTGCCAGCAGCTTGGGGGGACTTGGCTACACCTTC
TRBV6-5	TRBJ2-7	many	TRBD1	CASSSGTGYDEQYF	TGTGCCAGCAGTTCGGGGACAGGGTATGACGAGCAGTACTTC
TRBV7-2	TRBJ1-6	NA	TRBD1	CASSLVGGTGNNSPLHF	TGTGCCAGCAGCTTAGTAGGGGGGACAGGGAATAATTCACCCCTCCACTTT
TRBV7-9	TRBJ2-7	once	NA	CASSSQGYEQYF	TGTGCCAGCAGCTCTCAGGGTTACGAGCAGTACTTC
TRBV19	TRBJ1-1	NA	NA	CASSRGGNTEAFF	TGTGCCAGTAGTAGGGGGGGGAACACTGAAGCTTTCTTT
TRBV6-1	TRBJ1-1	NA	NA	CASSEFRGQTEAFF	TGTGCCAGCAGTGAATTCAGAGGGCAAACTGAAGCTTTCTTT
TRBV5-6	TRBJ1-5	NA	NA	CASSRGGGVGNQPQHF	TGTGCCAGCAGCCGGGGGGGAGGGGTGGGAAATCAGCCCCAGCATTTT
TRBV6-5	TRBJ2-2	many	NA	CASSYSRQNTGELFF	TGTGCCAGCAGTTACTCGAGGCAGAACACCGGGGAGCTGTTTTTT
TRBV7-2	TRBJ2-3	NA	TRBD1	CASSLSGRGLADTQYF	TGTGCCAGCAGCTTAAGTGGCAGGGGGTTGGCAGATACGCAGTATTTT
TRBV2	TRBJ1-5	NA	NA	CASSESGRNQPQHF	TGTGCCAGCAGTGAAAGCGGAAGAAATCAGCCCCAGCATTTT
TRBV4-3	TRBJ1-1	NA	TRBD1	CASSQKPAGGTEAFF	TGCGCCAGCAGCCAAAAGCCCGCAGGGGGCACTGAAGCTTTCTTT
TRBV6-4	TRBJ1-6	NA	NA	CASSDSSRNSPLHF	TGTGCCAGCAGTGACTCGAGCCGGAATTCACCCCTCCACTTT
TRBV9	TRBJ1-4	NA	TRBD1	CASSVLGQGGKLFF	TGTGCCAGCAGCGTTTTGGGGCAGGGGGGAAAACTGTTTTTT
TRBV11-1	TRBJ2-7	NA	TRBD2	CASSHNRLAGSSYEQYF	TGTGCCAGCAGCCACAATAGACTAGCGGGGAGCTCCTACGAGCAGTACTTC
TRBV4-3	TRBJ1-2	few	TRBD1	CASSLGLQGALGYTF	TGCGCCAGCAGCCTCGGCTTACAGGGGGCGCTGGGCTACACCTTC
TRBV4-3	TRBJ2-2	NA	TRBD2	CASSQGLAGGWVKNTGELFF	TGCGCCAGCAGCCAAGGTCTGGCGGGGGGCTGGGTCAAGAACACCGGGGAGCTGTTTTTT
TRBV27	TRBJ1-2	NA	TRBD1	CASSSLGTGNYGYTF	TGTGCCAGCAGTTCCCTCGGGACAGGGAACTATGGCTACACCTTC
TRBV4-3	TRBJ1-1	NA	NA	CASSPTGTEAFF	TGCGCCAGCAGCCCGACGGGAACTGAAGCTTTCTTT
TRBV6-4	TRBJ1-2	NA	NA	CASTPEAGGYGYTF	TGTGCCAGCACCCCCGAGGCGGGGGGGTATGGCTACACCTTC
TRBV6-4	TRBJ1-2	few	NA	CASSDSNGGKAYGYTF	TGTGCCAGCAGTGACTCTAATGGGGGCAAAGCTTATGGCTACACCTTC
TRBV4-1	TRBJ1-3	NA	NA	CASSPREGTIYF	TGCGCCAGCAGCCCCCGCGAGGGCACCATATATTTT